This T cell receptor beta chain appears in the sequencing data of a study of blood T cells in healthy people across ages. This CDR3 is built from 20 residues. Losses at the gene ends were 4 bases for V and 0 bases for J; bases not matched to a gene: 15. The V gene's germline CDR1 is SGHRS and CDR2 YFSETQ. A sample-barcoded 5' primer and a J-beta primer mix were used in a second PCR of roughly 7 to 11 cycles. TCRdb passed the 5' RACE reads through MiXCR, listing each CDR3 protein once. Among about 1,500,000 distinct CDR3 sequences listed, roughly 30% were seen once. This clonotype occurred a few times.

The TCR sequence derives from a woman aged 25-40 years in good health. The chain has TRBV5-1 and TRBJ2-1, with TRBD2 identical over 11 bases. The sequenced material came from blood. CDR3 residues: CASSGQTGETSGSSYNEQFF. In DNA form, the CDR3 reads TGCGCCAGCAGCGGCCAGACAGGGGAAACTAGCGGGAGCTCCTACAATGAGCAGTTCTTC.